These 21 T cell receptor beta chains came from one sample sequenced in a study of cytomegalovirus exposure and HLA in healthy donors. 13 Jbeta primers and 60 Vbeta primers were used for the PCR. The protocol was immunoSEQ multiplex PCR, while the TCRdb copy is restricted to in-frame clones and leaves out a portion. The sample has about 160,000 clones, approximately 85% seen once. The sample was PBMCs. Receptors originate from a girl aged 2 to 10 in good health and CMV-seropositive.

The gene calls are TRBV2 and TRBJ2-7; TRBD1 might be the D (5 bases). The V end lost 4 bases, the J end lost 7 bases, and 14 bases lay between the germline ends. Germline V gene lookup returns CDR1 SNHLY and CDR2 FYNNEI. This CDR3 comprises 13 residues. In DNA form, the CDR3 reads TGTGCCAGCAGTGCAGGGCCTGTCTCGGAGCAGTACTTC. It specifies CASSAGPVSEQYF. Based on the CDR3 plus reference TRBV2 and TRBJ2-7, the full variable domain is EPEVTQTPSHQVTQMGQEVILRCVPISNHLYFYWYRQILGQKVEFLVSFYNNEISEKSEIFDDQFSVERPDGSNFTLKIRSTKLEDSAMYFCASSAGPVSEQYFGPGTRLTVT.

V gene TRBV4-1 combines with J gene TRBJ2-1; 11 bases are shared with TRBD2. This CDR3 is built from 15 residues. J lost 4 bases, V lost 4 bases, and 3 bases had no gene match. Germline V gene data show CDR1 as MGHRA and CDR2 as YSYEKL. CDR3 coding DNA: TGCGCCAGCAGCCCGGGGACTAGCGGATACAATGAGCAGTTCTTC. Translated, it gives CASSPGTSGYNEQFF.

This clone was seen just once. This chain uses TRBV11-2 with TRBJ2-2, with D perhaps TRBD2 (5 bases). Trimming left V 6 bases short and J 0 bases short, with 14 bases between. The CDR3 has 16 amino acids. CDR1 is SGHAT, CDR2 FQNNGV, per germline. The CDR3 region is CASSPLSGANTGELFF. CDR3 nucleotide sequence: TGTGCCAGCAGTCCTCTGTCCGGGGCGAACACCGGGGAGCTGTTTTTT. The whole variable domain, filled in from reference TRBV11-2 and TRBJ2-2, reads EAGVAQSPRYKIIEKRQSVAFWCNPISGHATLYWYQQILGQGPKLLIQFQNNGVVDDSQLPKDRFSAERLKGVDSTLKIQPAKLEDSAVYLCASSPLSGANTGELFFGEGSRLTVL.

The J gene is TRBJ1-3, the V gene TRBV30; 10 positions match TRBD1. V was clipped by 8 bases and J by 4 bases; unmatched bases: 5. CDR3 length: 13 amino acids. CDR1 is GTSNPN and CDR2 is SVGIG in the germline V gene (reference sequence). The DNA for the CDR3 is TGTGCCCGGGTGGGACAGGGGGGAAACACCATATATTTT. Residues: CARVGQGGNTIYF.

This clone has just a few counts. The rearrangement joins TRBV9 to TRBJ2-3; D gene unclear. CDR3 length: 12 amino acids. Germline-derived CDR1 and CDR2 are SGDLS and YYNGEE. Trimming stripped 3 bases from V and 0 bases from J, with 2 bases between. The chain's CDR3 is CASSASTDTQYF. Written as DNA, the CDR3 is TGTGCCAGCAGCGCAAGCACAGATACGCAGTATTTT.

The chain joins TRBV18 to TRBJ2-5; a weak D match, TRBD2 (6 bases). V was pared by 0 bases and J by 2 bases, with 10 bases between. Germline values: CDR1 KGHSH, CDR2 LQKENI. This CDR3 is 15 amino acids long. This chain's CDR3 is CASSPPLGRQETQYF. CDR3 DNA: TGTGCCAGCTCACCACCGTTGGGGAGGCAAGAGACCCAGTACTTC.

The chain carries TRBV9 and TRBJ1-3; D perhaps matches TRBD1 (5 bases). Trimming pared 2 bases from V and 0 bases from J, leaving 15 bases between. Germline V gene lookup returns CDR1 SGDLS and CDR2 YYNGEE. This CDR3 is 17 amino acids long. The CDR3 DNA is TGTGCCAGCAGCGTTAACATCCGGGGGAGCTCTGGAAACACCATATATTTT. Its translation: CASSVNIRGSSGNTIYF.

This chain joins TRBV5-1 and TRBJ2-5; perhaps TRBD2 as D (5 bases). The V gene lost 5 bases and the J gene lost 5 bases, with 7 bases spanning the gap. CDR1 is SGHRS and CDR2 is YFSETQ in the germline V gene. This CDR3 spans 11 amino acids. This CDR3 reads CASRSGETQYF. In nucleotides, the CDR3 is TGCGCCAGCAGGTCGGGGGAGACCCAGTACTTC.

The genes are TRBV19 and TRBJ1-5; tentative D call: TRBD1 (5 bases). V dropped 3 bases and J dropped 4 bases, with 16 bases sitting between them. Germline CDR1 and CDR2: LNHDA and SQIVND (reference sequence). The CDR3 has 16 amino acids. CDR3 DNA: TGTGCCAGTAGTATTGAAGGTCCAGGGCTGAATCAGCCCCAGCATTTT. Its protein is CASSIEGPGLNQPQHF.

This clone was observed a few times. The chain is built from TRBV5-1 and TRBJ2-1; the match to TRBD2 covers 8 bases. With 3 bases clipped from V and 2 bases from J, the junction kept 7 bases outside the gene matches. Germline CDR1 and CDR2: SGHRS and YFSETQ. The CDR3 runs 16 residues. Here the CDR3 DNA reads TGCGCCAGCAGCTCAGTGGCGGGAGGCACCTACAATGAGCAGTTCTTC. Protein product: CASSSVAGGTYNEQFF. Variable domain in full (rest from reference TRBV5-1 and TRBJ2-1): KAGVTQTPRYLIKTRGQQVTLSCSPISGHRSVSWYQQTPGQGLQFLFEYFSETQRNKGNFPGRFSGRQFSNSRSEMNVSTLELGDSALYLCASSSVAGGTYNEQFFGPGTRLTVL.

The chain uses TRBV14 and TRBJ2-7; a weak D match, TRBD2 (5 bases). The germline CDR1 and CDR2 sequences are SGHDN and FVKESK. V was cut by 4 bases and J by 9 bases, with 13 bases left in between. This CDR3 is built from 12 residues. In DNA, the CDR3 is TGTGCCAGCAGCCCCGGAGGCGTGCGGCAGTACTTC. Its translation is CASSPGGVRQYF.

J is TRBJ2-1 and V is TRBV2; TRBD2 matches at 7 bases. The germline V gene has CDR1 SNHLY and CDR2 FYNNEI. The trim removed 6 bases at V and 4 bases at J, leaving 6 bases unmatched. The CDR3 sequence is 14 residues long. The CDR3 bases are TGTGCCAGCAGCCTAAGCGGGACTTACAATGAGCAGTTCTTC. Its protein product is CASSLSGTYNEQFF.

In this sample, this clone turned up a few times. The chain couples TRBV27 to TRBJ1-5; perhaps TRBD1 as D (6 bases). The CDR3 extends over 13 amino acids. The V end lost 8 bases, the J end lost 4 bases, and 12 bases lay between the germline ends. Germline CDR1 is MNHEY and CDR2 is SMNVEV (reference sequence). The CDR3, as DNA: TGTGCCAGCCGACGTGGGACAAATCAGCCCCAGCATTTT. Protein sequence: CASRRGTNQPQHF.

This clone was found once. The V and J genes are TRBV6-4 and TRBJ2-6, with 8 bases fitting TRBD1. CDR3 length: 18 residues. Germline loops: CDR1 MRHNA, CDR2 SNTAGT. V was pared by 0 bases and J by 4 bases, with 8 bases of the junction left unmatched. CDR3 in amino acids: CASSDSWQGARGANVLTF. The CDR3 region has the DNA TGTGCCAGCAGTGACTCCTGGCAGGGGGCGCGAGGGGCCAACGTCCTGACTTTC.

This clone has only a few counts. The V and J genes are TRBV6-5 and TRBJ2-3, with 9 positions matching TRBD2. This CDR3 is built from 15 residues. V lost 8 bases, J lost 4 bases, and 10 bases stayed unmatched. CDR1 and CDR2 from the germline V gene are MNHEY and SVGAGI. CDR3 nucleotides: TGTGCCAGCGGAATAGCGGGAGTTGGCGCAGATACGCAGTATTTT. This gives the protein CASGIAGVGADTQYF.

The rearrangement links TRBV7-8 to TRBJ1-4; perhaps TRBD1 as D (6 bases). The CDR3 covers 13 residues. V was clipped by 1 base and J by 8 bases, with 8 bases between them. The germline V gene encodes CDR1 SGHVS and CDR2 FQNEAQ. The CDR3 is CASSLVRGEKLFF. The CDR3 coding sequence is TGTGCCAGCAGCTTAGTCAGGGGCGAAAAACTGTTTTTT.

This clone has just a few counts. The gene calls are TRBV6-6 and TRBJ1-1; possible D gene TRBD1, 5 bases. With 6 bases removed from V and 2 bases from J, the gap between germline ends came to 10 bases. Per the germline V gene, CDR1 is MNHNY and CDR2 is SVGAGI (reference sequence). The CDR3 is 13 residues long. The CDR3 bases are TGTGCCAGCAGGGCAGGGAAAAACACTGAAGCTTTCTTT. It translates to CASRAGKNTEAFF.

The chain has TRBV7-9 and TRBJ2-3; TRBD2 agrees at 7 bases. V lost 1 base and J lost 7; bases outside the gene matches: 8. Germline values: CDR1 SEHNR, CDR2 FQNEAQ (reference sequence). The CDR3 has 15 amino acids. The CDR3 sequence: CASSLGDYLDHTQYF. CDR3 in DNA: TGTGCCAGCAGCTTAGGGGACTACCTAGATCATACGCAGTATTTT.

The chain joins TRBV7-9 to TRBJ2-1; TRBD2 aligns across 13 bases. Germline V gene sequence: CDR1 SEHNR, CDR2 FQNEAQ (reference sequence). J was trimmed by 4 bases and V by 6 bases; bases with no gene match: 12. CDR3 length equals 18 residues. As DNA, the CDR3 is TGTGCCAGCAGTCCTCCCTGGACTAGCGGGAGTCATTACAATGAGCAGTTCTTC. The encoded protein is CASSPPWTSGSHYNEQFF.

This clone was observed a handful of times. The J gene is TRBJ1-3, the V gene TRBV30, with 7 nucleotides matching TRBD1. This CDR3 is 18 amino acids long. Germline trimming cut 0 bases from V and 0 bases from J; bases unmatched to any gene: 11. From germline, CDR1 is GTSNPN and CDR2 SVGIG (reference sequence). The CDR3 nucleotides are TGTGCCTGGAGTGTAAACCCCGGGACAGTCCTCTCTGGAAACACCATATATTTT. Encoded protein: CAWSVNPGTVLSGNTIYF. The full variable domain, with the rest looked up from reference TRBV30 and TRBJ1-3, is SQTIHQWPATLVQPVGSPLSLECTVEGTSNPNLYWYRQAAGRGLQLLFYSVGIGQISSEVPQNLSASRPQDRQFILSSKKLLLSDSGFYLCAWSVNPGTVLSGNTIYFGEGSWLTVV.

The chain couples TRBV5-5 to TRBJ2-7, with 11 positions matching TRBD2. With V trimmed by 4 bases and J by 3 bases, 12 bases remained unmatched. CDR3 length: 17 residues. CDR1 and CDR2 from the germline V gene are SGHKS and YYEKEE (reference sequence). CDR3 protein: CASSPVTSGSMFYEQYF. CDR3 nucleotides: TGTGCCAGCAGCCCCGTTACTAGCGGGAGCATGTTCTACGAGCAGTACTTC.